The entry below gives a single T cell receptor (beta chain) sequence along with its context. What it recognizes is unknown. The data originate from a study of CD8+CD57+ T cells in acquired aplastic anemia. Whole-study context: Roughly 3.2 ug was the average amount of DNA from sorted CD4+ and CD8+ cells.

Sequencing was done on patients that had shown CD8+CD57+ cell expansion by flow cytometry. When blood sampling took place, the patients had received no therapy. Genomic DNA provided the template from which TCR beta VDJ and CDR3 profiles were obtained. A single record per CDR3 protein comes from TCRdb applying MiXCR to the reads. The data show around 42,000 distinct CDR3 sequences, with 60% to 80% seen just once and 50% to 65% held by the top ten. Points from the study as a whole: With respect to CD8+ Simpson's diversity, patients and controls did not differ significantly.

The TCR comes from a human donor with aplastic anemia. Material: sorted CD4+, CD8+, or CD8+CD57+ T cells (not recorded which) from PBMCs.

The CDR3 spells CASSTSGGGSYEQYF. CDR3 sequence (DNA): TGTGCCAGTAGTACAAGCGGGGGTGGTTCCTACGAGCAGTACTTC. The chain has TRBV19 and TRBJ2-7; TRBD2 aligns across 8 bases. Germline trimming cut 4 bases from V and 1 base from J; bases unmatched to any gene: 6. Germline CDR1 LNHDA, CDR2 SQIVND (reference sequence). The CDR3 extends over 15 amino acids.